This TCR beta chain emerged from a study of T cells in Graves' hyperthyroidism and ophthalmopathy. Study outcomes and limitations: A model of 13 V-J pairs discriminated ophthalmopathy from stable hyperthyroidism.

V gave up 4 bases and J gave up 1 base, with 10 bases separating them. The CDR3 extends over 14 amino acids. Germline values: CDR1 SGHDN, CDR2 FVKESK. The sample holds many counts of this clonotype. The antigen remains undetermined. Amplification of TCR beta CDR3 regions used RNA as the template. In the first-round RT-PCR of the TCR CDR3, the HTBI primer set was used. TCRdb re-derived calls from the multiplex PCR reads in MiXCR, one entry per CDR3 protein. This repertoire shows fewer than 550,000 distinct CDR3 sequences, 24% found once; its top ten account for roughly 10%. What was sequenced was blood. The chain couples TRBV14 to TRBJ1-1, with D uncertain. This sequence originates from a young woman with Graves' ophthalmopathy. CDR3 sequence reads: CASSRRFRNTEAFF. CDR3 coding DNA: TGTGCCAGCAGCCGAAGGTTCCGGAACACTGAAGCTTTCTTT.